This entry features one T cell receptor beta chain sequence. Its antigen is not known. The treatment: approximately nine-day PBMC culture with coronavirus spike peptide pools or control peptides (ViraFEST assay). The sample originates from a study of vaccination and CD4 T cells after COVID-19. Study-level background: In the convalescent group, nasal swab PCR was SARS-CoV-2 positive; fewer than ten cases were mild and one severe. Overlapping SARS-CoV-2, HCoV-NL63, HCoV-OC43 and HCoV-229E spike peptides were used to stimulate cells.

At the Johns Hopkins FTIC core, DNA taken from cultured CD4+ T cells was sequenced by way of the Oncomine TCR Beta short-read assay. TCRdb analysed the PCR reads with MiXCR anew, one entry per CDR3 protein. The table shows some 10,000 distinct CDR3 sequences, with roughly two thirds occurring only once. The V gene's germline CDR1 is LNHDA and CDR2 SQIVND (reference sequence). The CDR3 sequence is 12 residues long. Deletions cut 3 bases from V and 9 bases from J, with 11 bases between. The chain couples TRBV19 to TRBJ2-5; perhaps TRBD2 as D (5 bases). The source is a human donor who had recovered from COVID-19. Sequencing was done on a sample of CD4+ T cells from blood, cultured in vitro. This chain's CDR3 is CASSIPTGAQYF. DNA of the CDR3: TGTGCCAGTAGTATTCCTACCGGGGCCCAGTACTTC.